This TCR beta chain was profiled in a study of neoadjuvant anti-PD-1 for oral cavity cancer. Findings of the study overall: TCR analyses covered only a few patients per response group.

With regard to this clone: Its antigen is unidentified.

Using immunoSEQ multiplex PCR, the repertoire was profiled, and TCRdb retains in-frame clones only, with some absent. The profile shows roughly 13,000 clones, about 70% of them singletons. The clonotype was recovered from a person aged 35-79 years with oral cavity squamous cell carcinoma. The material sequenced was PBMCs, taken before nivolumab (anti-PD-1) treatment.

The CDR3 spells CASSDKSCGQGARCPLFYEQYF. The DNA of the CDR3 is TGTGCCAGCAGTGACAAAAGTTGCGGACAGGGGGCGAGATGCCCCCTCTTCTACGAGCAGTACTTC. J is TRBJ2-7 and V is TRBV6-4, with 11 bases identical to TRBD1. Germline V gives CDR1 MRHNA, CDR2 SNTAGT. CDR3 length: 22 amino acids. V shed 2 bases, J shed 3 bases, and the junction held 24 bases outside the gene matches.